This TCR beta chain is drawn from a study of OX40 agonist ivuxolimab in advanced cancers. Findings and caveats of the study: CD4+ and CD8+ blood T cells expanded clonally by week 6 at 0.1 to 3.0 mg/kg.

Notes on this clone: Its target is not known.

The V and J ends lost 8 bases and 1 base respectively, with 12 bases between them. The CDR3 is 13 residues long. Germline V gives CDR1 SGHAT, CDR2 FQNNGV. TCRdb's copy holds only in-frame clones and misses some; the assay was immunoSEQ multiplex PCR. The sample yields tens of thousands of clones, about 80% seen once. The sample was CD4+ or CD8+ T cells sorted from blood, taken in a trial of the OX40 agonist ivuxolimab. The chain recombines TRBV11-2 with TRBJ2-7, with TRBD2 as a possible D gene (6 bases). The TCR was taken from an adult with an advanced solid tumor such as melanoma, head and neck, liver or kidney cancer. CDR3 sequence reads: CASGGKESYEQYF. CDR3 DNA: TGTGCCAGCGGGGGGAAGGAGTCCTACGAGCAGTACTTC. The full variable domain, its missing parts supplied by reference TRBV11-2 and TRBJ2-7, is EAGVAQSPRYKIIEKRQSVAFWCNPISGHATLYWYQQILGQGPKLLIQFQNNGVVDDSQLPKDRFSAERLKGVDSTLKIQPAKLEDSAVYLCASGGKESYEQYFGPGTRLTVT.